This TCR beta chain was retrieved from a study of siplizumab effects on memory and regulatory T cells. From germline, CDR1 is LNHDA and CDR2 SQIVND (reference sequence). Trimming removed 1 base from V and 0 bases from J, with 8 bases in between. The CDR3 spans 15 residues. Broader study findings: Poor capture below about 10^-5 frequency left most alloreactive clones unmapped to unstimulated subsets. There appeared to be greater diversity in naive T cells than in memory cells, and naive T cells seemed major contributors to the alloresponse.

A note on this clone: Its antigen is undetermined.

Here immunoSEQ multiplex PCR was the method, and the copy in TCRdb shows in-frame clones only, minus some. The table shows some 100,000 clones, with 92% occurring only once. The chain employs TRBV19 and TRBJ2-3; D ambiguous. The source of this sequence is a human donor in good health. The sequencing sample was made of Tregs sorted from blood. DNA of the CDR3: TGTGCCAGTAGTATAGCGGACCTTAGCACAGATACGCAGTATTTT. Translated, it gives CASSIADLSTDTQYF.